This T cell receptor beta chain was sequenced during a study of radiation and T cells in renal cell carcinoma. Using immunoSEQ multiplex PCR, the repertoire was profiled, and TCRdb retains in-frame clones only, with some absent. Among about 140,000 clones listed, around four fifths were seen once. In regard to this clone: The antigen is undetermined.

Overall study findings and caveats: No pretreatment tumor biopsies were available for baseline clonotypes.

The CDR3 sequence is 15 residues long. V was cut by 4 bases and J by 3 bases, with 16 bases left in between. Germline V lookup: CDR1 MNHEY, CDR2 SVGAGI. Time point described: baseline pretreatment blood. Described treatment: 15 Gy SBRT to primary tumor, nephrectomy 4 weeks later. The V gene is TRBV6-5, the J gene TRBJ2-7; no clear D. This sequence was found in a woman aged 50 to 65 with renal cell carcinoma. Sequencing was performed on blood, taken from a patient whose treatment included radiotherapy and nephrectomy. This chain's CDR3 is CASSSTKGTGYEQYF. The CDR3, as DNA: TGTGCCAGCAGTTCCACCAAGGGTACCGGCTACGAGCAGTACTTC.